The T cell receptor (beta chain) described here comes from a study of cytomegalovirus exposure and HLA in healthy donors. Study-wide results and caveats: Earlier results showed most TCR beta V segments being productive about 87% or about 30% of the time. Analyses of presence/absence relied on an assumption of roughly uniform sequencing depth across donors.

The table lists this clone with a count of one. Its specificity is unknown. This PCR relied on a set of 60 Vbeta primers and 13 Jbeta primers. Clones were sequenced by immunoSEQ multiplex PCR, and TCRdb holds only the in-frame ones, with some missing. The sample yields 80,000 to 90,000 clones, around 75% seen once. Sequencing was done on a sample of PBMCs. The sequence was collected from a man between 40 and 49 years old in good health and CMV-seronegative.

The CDR3 coding sequence is TGTGCCTGGAGACGGACAGGGCAAGAGACCCAGTACTTC. Its protein is CAWRRTGQETQYF. This rearrangement joins TRBV30 to TRBJ2-5; 8 bases line up with TRBD1. CDR3 length: 13 residues. The germline CDR1 and CDR2 sequences are GTSNPN and SVGIG (reference sequence). V lost 3 bases to trimming and J lost 2 bases; unmatched junction nucleotides: 2.